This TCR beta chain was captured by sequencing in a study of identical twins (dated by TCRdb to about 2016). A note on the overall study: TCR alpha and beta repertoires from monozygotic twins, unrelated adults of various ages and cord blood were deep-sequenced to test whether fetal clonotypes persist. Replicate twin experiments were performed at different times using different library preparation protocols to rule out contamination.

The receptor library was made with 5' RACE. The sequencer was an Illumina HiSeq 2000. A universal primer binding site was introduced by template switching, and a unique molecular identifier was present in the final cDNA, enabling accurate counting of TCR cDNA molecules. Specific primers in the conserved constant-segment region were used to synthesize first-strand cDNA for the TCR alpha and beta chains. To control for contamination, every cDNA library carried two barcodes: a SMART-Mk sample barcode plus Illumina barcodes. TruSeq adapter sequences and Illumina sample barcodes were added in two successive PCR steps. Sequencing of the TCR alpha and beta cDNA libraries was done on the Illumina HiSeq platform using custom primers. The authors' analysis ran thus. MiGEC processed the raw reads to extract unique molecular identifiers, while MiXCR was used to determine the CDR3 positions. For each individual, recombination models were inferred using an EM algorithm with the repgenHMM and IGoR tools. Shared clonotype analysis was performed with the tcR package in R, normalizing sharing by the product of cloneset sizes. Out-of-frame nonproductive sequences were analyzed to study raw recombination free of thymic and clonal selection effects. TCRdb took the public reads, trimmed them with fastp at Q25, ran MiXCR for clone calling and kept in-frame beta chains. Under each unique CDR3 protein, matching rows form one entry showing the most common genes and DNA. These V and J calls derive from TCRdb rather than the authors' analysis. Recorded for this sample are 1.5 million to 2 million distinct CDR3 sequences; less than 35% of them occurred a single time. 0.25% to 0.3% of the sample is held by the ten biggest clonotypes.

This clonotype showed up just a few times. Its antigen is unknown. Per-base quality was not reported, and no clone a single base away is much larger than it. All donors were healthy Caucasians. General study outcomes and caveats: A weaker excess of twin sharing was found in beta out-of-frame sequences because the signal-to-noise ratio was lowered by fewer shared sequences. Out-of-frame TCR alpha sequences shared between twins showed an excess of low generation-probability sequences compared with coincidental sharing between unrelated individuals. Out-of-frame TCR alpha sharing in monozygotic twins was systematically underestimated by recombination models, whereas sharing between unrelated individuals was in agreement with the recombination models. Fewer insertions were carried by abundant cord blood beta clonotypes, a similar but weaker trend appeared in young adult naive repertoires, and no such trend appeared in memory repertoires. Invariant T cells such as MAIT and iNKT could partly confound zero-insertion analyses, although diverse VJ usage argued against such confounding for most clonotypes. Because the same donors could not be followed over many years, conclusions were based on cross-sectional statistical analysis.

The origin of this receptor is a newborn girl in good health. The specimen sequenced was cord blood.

The sequenced DNA: TGTGCCAGCAGCCAAGATCTTGAACCCAATGAGCAGTTCTTC. This sequence encodes CASSQDLEPNEQFF. The receptor chain draws on TRBV4-2 and TRBJ2-1, with no confident D gene call. Based on the germline V gene, the CDR1 and CDR2 sequences are LGHNA and YNFKEQ. Its CDR3 holds 14 amino acids, cysteine through phenylalanine. The CDR3 DNA has 42 bases and is translated from base 1. V is clipped by 0 bases and J by 6 bases, and the sequence between their germline boundaries is 9 bases long.